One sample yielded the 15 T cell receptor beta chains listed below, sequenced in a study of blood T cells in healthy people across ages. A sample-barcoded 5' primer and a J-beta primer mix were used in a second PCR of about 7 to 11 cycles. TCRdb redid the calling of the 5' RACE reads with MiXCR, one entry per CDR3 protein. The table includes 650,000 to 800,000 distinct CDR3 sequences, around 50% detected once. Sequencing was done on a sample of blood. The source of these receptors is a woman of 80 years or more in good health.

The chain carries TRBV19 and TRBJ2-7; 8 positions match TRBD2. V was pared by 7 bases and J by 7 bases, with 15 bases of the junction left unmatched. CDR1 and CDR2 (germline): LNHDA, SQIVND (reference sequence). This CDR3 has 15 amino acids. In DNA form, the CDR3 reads TGTGCCAGTACACCCCCGGGACTAGGGTTCCATGAGCAGTACTTC. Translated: CASTPPGLGFHEQYF.

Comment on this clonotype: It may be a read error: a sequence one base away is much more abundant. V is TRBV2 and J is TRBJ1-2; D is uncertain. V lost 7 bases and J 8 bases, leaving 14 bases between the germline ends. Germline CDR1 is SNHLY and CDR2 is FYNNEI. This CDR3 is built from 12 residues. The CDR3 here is CASTELLEGYTF. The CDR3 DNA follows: TGTGCCAGCACGGAGTTACTGGAGGGCTACACCTTC.

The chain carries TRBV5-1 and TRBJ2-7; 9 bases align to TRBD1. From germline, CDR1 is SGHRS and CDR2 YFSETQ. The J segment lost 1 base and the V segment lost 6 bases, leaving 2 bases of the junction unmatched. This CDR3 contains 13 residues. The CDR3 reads CASTGQGSYEQYF. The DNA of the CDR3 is TGCGCCAGCACGGGACAGGGATCCTACGAGCAGTACTTC.

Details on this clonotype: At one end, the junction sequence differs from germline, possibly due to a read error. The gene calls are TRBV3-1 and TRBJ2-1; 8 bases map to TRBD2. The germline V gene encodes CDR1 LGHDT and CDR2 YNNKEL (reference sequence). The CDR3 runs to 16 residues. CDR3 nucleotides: TGTGCCGGCAGCCAGTTCTTAGCGGGACTACGCAACGAGCAGTTCTTC. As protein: CAGSQFLAGLRNEQFF.

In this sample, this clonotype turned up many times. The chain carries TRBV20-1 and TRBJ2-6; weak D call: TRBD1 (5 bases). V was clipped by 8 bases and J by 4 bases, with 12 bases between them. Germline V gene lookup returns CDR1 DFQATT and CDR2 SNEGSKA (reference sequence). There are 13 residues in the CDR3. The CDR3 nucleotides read TGCAGTCCATCAGGGTTCGGGGCCAACGTCCTGACTTTC. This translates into CSPSGFGANVLTF.

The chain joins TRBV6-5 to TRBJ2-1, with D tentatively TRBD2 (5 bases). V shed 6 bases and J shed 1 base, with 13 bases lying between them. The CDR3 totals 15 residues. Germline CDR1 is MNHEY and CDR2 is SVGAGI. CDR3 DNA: TGTGCCAGCAGAGTCGGGGATTCATCCTACAATGAGCAGTTCTTC. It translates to CASRVGDSSYNEQFF.

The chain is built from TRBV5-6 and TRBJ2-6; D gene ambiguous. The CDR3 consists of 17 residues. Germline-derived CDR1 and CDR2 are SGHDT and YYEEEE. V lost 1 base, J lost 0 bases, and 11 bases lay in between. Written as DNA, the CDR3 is TGTGCCAGCAGCTTGTGGGTCCGCAGCTCTGGGGCCAACGTCCTGACTTTC. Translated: CASSLWVRSSGANVLTF.

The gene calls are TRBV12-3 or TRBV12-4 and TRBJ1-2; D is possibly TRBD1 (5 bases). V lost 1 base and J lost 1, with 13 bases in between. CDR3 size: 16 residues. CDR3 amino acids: CASSLGRDNHNYGYTF. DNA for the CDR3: TGTGCCAGCAGTTTAGGCAGGGATAATCATAACTATGGCTACACCTTC.

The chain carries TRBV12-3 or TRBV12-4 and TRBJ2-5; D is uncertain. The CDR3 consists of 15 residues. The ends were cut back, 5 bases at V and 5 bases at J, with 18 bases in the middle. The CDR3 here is CASSPLGTLRETQYF. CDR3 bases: TGTGCCAGCAGTCCCCTAGGAACTCTTCGGGAGACCCAGTACTTC.

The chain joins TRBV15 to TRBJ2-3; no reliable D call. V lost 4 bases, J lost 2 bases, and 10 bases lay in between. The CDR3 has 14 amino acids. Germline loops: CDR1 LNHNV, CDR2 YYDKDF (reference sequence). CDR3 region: CATSTLTYTDTQYF. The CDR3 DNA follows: TGTGCCACCAGCACCCTCACTTACACAGATACGCAGTATTTT.

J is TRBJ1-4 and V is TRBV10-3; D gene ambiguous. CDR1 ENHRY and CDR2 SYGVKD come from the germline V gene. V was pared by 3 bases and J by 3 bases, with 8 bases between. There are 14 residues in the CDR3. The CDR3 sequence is CAISEGTANEKLFF. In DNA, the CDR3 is TGTGCCATCAGTGAAGGAACGGCTAATGAAAAACTGTTTTTT.

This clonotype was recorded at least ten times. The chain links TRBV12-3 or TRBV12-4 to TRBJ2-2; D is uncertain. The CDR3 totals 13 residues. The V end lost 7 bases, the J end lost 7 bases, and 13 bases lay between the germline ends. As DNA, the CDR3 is TGTGCCAGCACTCTCGGACGGAGCGGGGAGCTGTTTTTT. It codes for CASTLGRSGELFF.

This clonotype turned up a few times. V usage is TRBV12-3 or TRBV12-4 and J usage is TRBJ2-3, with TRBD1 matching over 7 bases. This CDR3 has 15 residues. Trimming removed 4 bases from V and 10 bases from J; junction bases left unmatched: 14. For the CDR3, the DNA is TGTGCCAGCAGTTATTCAAGACAGGGATCGGGTGCGCAGTATTTT. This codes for CASSYSRQGSGAQYF.

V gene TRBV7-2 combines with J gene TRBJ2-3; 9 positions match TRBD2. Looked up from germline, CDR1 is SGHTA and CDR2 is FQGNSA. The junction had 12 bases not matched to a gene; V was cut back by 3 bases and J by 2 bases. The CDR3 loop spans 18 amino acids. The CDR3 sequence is CASSFGVGLAGITDTQYF. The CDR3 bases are TGTGCCAGCAGCTTCGGGGTGGGGCTAGCGGGGATCACAGATACGCAGTATTTT.

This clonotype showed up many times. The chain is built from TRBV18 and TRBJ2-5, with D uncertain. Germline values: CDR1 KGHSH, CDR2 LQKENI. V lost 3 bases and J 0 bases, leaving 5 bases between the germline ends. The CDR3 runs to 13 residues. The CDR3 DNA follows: TGTGCCAGCTCACCCCGAGACCAAGAGACCCAGTACTTC. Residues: CASSPRDQETQYF.